Listed below are T cell receptor beta chains from one sample, sequenced in a study of tumor and adjacent non-tumor tissue in lung cancer. MiXCR was run by TCRdb on the multiplex PCR reads, yielding one entry per CDR3 protein. The sample contains 120,000 to 150,000 distinct CDR3 sequences, roughly 66% of which appear only once. The sequencing input was lung tumor tissue. Receptors originate from a man in his 60s with small cell lung cancer. CDR3s include the opening cysteine and the closing phenylalanine or tryptophan. The D gene is left open where the match is weak. Only part of the rows carry a size: once, few, many, or a class if the clone is expanded.

D gene	V gene	clone size	J gene	CDR3 DNA	CDR3 protein
NA	TRBV11-3	NA	TRBJ2-1	TGTACCAGCACGCCAAGGGGGAGCTCCTACAATGAGCAGTTCTTC	CTSTPRGSSYNEQFF
NA	TRBV11-3	NA	TRBJ1-3	TGTGCCAGCAGCCTAGGGGTTGGAAACGACATATATTTT	CASSLGVGNDIYF
NA	TRBV4-1	medium-sized	TRBJ2-2	TGCGCCAGCAGCCACCTAACCGGGGAGCTGTTTTTT	CASSHLTGELFF
NA	TRBV5-4	few	TRBJ1-2	TGTGCCAGCAGCTCCCGACAGAACTATGGCTACACCTTC	CASSSRQNYGYTF
NA	TRBV7-2	NA	TRBJ2-3	TGTGCCAGCAGCTTAGACCCGAAACTAACGCACTATTTT	CASSLDPKLTHYF
NA	TRBV11-3	NA	TRBJ2-7	TGTGCCAGCAGTTCTCGTATCAGGGAATACGAGCAGTACTTC	CASSSRIREYEQYF
NA	TRBV20-1	few	TRBJ1-1	TGCAGTGCTAGAGACACAAGGGACACGGAGGACACTGAAGCTTTCTTT	CSARDTRDTEDTEAFF
NA	TRBV20-1	many	TRBJ2-1	TGCAGTGCTAGAGATATCGCAGGGGTTTACAATGAGCAGTTCTTC	CSARDIAGVYNEQFF
NA	TRBV29-1	NA	TRBJ2-1	TGCAGCATTGCCCCCAGGGAATCTCACAATGAGCTGTTCTTC	CSIAPRESHNELFF
NA	TRBV10-2	few	TRBJ2-1	TGCGCCAGCAGAGAGAAGTTTCGGGGACGCTACAATGAGCAGTTCTTC	CASREKFRGRYNEQFF
NA	TRBV6-2/TRBV6-3	NA	TRBJ2-3	TGTGCCACCCCATGGTGGATTGTGACAGATACGCTGTATTTT	CATPWWIVTDTLYF
TRBD1	TRBV11-3	many	TRBJ1-2	TGTGCCAGCAGCCCGGGACAGGCCTATGGCTACACCTTC	CASSPGQAYGYTF
NA	TRBV2	once	TRBJ2-1	TGTGCCAGCAGTGATAGAGCGGCGAGCTCCTACAATGAGCAATTCTTC	CASSDRAASSYNEQFF
NA	TRBV20-1	NA	TRBJ2-1	TGCAGAGCTAGAGATAGGTTATACGGGAACTCCTACAATGAGCAGTTCTTC	CRARDRLYGNSYNEQFF